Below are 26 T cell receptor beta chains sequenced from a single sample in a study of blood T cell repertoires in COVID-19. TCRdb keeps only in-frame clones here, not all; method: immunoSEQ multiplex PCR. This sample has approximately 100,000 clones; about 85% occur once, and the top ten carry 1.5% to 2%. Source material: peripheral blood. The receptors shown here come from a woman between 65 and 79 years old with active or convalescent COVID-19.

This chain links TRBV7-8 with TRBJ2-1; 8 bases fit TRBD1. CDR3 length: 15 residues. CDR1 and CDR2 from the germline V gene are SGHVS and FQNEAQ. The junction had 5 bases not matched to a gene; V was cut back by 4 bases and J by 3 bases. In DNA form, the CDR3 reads TGTGCCAGCAGCTCTGACAGGGGTTTCTACAATGAGCAGTTCTTC. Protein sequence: CASSSDRGFYNEQFF. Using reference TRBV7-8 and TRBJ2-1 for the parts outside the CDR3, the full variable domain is GAGVSQSPRYKVAKRGQDVALRCDPISGHVSLFWYQQALGQGPEFLTYFQNEAQLDKSGLPSDRFFAERPEGSVSTLKIQRTQQEDSAVYLCASSSDRGFYNEQFFGPGTRLTVL.

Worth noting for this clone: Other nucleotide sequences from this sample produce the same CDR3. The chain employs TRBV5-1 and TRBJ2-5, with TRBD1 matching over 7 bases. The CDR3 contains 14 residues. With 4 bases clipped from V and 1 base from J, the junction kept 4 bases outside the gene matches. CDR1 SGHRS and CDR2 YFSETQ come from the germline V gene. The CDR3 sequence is CASSLGTVQETQYF. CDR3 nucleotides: TGCGCCAGCAGCCTCGGGACAGTCCAAGAGACCCAGTACTTC.

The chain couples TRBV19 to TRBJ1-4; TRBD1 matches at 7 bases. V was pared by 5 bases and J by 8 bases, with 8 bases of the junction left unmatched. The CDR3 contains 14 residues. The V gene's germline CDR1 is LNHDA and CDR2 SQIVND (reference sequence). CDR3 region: CASSPQTGYEKLFF. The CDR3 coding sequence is TGTGCCAGTAGTCCCCAGACAGGGTACGAAAAACTGTTTTTT.

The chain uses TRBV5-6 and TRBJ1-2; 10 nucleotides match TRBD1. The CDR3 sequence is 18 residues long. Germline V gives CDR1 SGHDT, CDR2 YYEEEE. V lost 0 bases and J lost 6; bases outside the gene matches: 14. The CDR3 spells CASSLVGKPGTGVDGYTF. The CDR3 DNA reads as TGTGCCAGCAGCTTGGTGGGGAAACCCGGGACAGGGGTCGATGGCTACACCTTC.

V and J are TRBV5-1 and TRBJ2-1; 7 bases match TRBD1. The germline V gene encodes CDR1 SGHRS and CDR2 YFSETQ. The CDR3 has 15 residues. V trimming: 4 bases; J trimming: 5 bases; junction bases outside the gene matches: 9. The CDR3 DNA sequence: TGCGCCAGCAGCCCCGAGGGGGCGCCTAACAATGAGCAGTTCTTC. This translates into CASSPEGAPNNEQFF.

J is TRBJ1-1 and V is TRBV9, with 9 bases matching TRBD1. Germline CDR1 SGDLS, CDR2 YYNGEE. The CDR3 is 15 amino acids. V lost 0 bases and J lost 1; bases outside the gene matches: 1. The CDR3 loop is CASSVEDRGNTEAFF. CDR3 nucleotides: TGTGCCAGCAGCGTAGAGGACAGGGGGAACACTGAAGCTTTCTTT.

For the CDR3, the DNA is TGTGCCAGCAGTGAAGCGGGACAGGGCTCTCGGGATACGCAGTATTTT. The encoded protein is CASSEAGQGSRDTQYF. V gene TRBV6-1 combines with J gene TRBJ2-3, with 9 positions matching TRBD1. Per the germline V gene, CDR1 is MNHNS and CDR2 is SASEGT. J lost 6 bases, V lost 0 bases, and 7 bases had no gene match. The CDR3 runs to 16 residues.

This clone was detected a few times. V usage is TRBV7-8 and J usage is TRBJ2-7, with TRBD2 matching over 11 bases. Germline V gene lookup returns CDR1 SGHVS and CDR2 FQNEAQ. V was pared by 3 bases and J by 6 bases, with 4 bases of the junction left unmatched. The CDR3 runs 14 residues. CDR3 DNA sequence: TGTGCCAGCAGCTTGACTAGCGGGATAATCGAGCAGTACTTC. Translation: CASSLTSGIIEQYF. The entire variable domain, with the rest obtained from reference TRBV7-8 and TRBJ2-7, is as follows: GAGVSQSPRYKVAKRGQDVALRCDPISGHVSLFWYQQALGQGPEFLTYFQNEAQLDKSGLPSDRFFAERPEGSVSTLKIQRTQQEDSAVYLCASSLTSGIIEQYFGPGTRLTVT.

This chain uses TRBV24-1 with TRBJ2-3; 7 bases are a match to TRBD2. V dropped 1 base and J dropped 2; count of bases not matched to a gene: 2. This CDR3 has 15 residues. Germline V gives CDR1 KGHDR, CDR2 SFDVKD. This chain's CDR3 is CATSDFGTNTDTQYF. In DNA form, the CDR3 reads TGTGCCACCAGTGATTTCGGGACTAACACAGATACGCAGTATTTT.

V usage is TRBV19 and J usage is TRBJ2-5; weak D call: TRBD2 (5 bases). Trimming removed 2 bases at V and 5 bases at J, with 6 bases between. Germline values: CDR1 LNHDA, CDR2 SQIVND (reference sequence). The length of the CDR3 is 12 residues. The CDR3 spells CASSIRGETQYF. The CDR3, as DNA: TGTGCCAGTAGTATAAGAGGGGAGACCCAGTACTTC. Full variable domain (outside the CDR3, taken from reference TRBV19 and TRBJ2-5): DGGITQSPKYLFRKEGQNVTLSCEQNLNHDAMYWYRQDPGQGLRLIYYSQIVNDFQKGDIAEGYSVSREKKESFPLTVTSAQKNPTAFYLCASSIRGETQYFGPGTRLLVL.

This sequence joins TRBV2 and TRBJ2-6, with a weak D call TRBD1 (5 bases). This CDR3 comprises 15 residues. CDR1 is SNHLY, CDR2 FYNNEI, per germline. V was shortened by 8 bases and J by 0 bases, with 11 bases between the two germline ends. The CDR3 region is CASAAGNSGANVLTF. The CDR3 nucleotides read TGTGCCAGCGCCGCAGGGAACTCTGGGGCCAACGTCCTGACTTTC.

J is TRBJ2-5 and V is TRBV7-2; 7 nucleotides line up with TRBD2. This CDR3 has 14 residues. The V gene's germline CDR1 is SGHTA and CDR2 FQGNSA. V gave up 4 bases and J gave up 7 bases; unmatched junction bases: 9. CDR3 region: CASSSPGGNWTQYF. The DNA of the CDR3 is TGTGCCAGCAGCTCCCCCGGGGGGAACTGGACCCAGTACTTC.

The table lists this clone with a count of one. This CDR3 is CASSFGTANYNEQFF. CDR3 nucleotide sequence: TGTGCCAGTAGTTTCGGGACAGCTAACTACAATGAGCAGTTCTTC. The chain joins TRBV19 to TRBJ2-1; 7 bases agree with TRBD1. V lost 5 bases to trimming and J lost 3 bases; unmatched junction nucleotides: 7. This CDR3 contains 15 residues. Germline loops: CDR1 LNHDA, CDR2 SQIVND (reference sequence).

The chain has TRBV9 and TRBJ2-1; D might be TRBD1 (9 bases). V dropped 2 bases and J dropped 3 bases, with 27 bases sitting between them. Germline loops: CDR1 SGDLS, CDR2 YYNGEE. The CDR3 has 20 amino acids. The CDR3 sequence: CASSVGQGLSAGVIYNEQFF. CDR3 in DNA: TGTGCCAGCAGCGTTGGACAGGGGTTGTCAGCGGGAGTAATCTACAATGAGCAGTTCTTC.

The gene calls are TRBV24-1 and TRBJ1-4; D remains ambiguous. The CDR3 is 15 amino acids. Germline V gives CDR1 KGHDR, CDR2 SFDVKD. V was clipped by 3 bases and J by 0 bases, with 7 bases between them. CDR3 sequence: CATSDPMATNEKLFF. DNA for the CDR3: TGTGCCACCAGTGATCCTATGGCAACTAATGAAAAACTGTTTTTT.

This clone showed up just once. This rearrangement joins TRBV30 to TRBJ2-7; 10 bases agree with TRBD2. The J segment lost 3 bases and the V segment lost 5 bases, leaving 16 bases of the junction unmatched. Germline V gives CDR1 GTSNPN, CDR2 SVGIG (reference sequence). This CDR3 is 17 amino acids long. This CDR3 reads CAWESGLAGGQFYEQYF. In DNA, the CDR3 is TGTGCCTGGGAGAGTGGATTAGCGGGAGGACAATTCTACGAGCAGTACTTC.

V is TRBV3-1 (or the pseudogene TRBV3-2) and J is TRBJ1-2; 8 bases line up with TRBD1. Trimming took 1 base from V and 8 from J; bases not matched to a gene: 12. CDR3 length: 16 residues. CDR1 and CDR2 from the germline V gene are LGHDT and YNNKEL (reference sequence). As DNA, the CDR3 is TGTGCCAGCAGCCAAGCCGGGACAGGAAAAGCGCGGGGCTACACCTTC. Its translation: CASSQAGTGKARGYTF.

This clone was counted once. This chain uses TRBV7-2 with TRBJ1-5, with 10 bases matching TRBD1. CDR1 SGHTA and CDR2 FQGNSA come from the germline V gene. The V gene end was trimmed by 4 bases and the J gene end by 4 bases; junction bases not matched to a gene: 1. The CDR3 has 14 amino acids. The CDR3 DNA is TGTGCCAGCAGCTCGGGACAGGGGAATCAGCCCCAGCATTTT. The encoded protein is CASSSGQGNQPQHF.

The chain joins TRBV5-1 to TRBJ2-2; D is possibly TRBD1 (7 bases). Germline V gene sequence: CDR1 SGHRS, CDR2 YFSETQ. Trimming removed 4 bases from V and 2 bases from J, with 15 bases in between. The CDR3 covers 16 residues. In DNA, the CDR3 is TGCGCCAGCAGCCCCCGGCGGGACAGTAACACCGGGGAGCTGTTTTTT. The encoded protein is CASSPRRDSNTGELFF.

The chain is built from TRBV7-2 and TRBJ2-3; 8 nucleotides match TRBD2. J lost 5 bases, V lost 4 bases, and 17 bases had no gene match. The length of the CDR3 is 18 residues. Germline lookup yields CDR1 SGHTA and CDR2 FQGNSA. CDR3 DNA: TGTGCCAGCAGCTCCGTCAGGGGTAGCGGGACCCGCGGAGATACGCAGTATTTT. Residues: CASSSVRGSGTRGDTQYF.

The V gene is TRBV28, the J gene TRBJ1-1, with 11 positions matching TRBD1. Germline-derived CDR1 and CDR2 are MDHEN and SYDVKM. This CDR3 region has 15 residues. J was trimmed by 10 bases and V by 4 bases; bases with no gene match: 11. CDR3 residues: CASSSPTGTGGRAFF. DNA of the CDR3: TGTGCCAGCAGTTCGCCAACCGGGACAGGGGGTCGAGCTTTCTTT.

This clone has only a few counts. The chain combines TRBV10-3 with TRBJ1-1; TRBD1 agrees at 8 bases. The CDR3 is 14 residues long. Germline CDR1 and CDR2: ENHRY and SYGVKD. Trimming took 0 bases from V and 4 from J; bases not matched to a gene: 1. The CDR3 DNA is TGTGCCATCAGTGAGTCTGGGACAGGCACTGAAGCTTTCTTT. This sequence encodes CAISESGTGTEAFF.

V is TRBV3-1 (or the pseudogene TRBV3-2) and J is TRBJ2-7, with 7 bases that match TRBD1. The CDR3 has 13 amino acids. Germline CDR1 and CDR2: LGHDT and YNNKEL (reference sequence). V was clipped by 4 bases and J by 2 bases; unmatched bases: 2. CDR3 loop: CASSPTGAYEQYF. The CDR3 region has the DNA TGTGCCAGCAGCCCCACAGGGGCCTACGAGCAGTACTTC.

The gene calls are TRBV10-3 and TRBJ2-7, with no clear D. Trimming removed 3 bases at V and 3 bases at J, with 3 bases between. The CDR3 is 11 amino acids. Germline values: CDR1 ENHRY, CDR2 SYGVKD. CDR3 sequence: CAISDSYEQYF. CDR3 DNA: TGTGCCATCAGTGACAGCTACGAGCAGTACTTC.

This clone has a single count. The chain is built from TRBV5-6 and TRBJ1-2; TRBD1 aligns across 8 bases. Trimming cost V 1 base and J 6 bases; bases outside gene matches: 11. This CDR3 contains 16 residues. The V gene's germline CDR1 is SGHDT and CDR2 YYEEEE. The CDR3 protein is CASSLLSRGHSDGYTF. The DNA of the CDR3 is TGTGCCAGCAGCTTGCTTTCCAGGGGGCATAGTGATGGCTACACCTTC.

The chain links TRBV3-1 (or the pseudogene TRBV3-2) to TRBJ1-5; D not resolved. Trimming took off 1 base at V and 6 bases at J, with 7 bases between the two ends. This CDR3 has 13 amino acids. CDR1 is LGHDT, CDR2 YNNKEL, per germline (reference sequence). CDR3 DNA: TGTGCCAGCAGCCAAGCGGGGTCTCAGCCCCAGCATTTT. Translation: CASSQAGSQPQHF.